The 27 T cell receptor beta chains below were found in one sample sequenced in a study of PD-1 blockade in classical Hodgkin lymphoma. Time point meaning: newly diagnosed, previously untreated cHL patient sample. Researchers used magnetic negative selection to pull out pure CD4+ T cells from thawed PBMCs. TCRdb's table, derived via immunoSEQ multiplex PCR, lists solely in-frame clones and lacks some. Among fewer than 25,000 clones listed, nearly 90% were seen once. The specimen sequenced was CD4+ T cells from blood. All receptors come from a human donor with classical Hodgkin lymphoma.

DNA of the CDR3: TGCGCCAGCAGCTTGGAGACACTACGACCCTACGAGCAGTACTTC. It is translated as CASSLETLRPYEQYF. The chain uses TRBV5-1 and TRBJ2-7; D is undetermined. Germline V gives CDR1 SGHRS, CDR2 YFSETQ. The CDR3 is made up of 15 amino acids. Deletions cut 0 bases from V and 2 bases from J, with 12 bases between.

The chain couples TRBV15 to TRBJ2-1, with 8 nucleotides matching TRBD2. The CDR3 covers 15 residues. Germline V gene data show CDR1 as LNHNV and CDR2 as YYDKDF (reference sequence). The V segment lost 4 bases and the J segment 8 bases; nucleotides outside the gene matches: 10. The CDR3 loop reads CATSKDPGGADEQFF. The CDR3 nucleotides are TGTGCCACCAGCAAGGATCCGGGAGGGGCAGATGAGCAGTTCTTC.

This clone was recorded only once. The J gene is TRBJ2-3, the V gene TRBV19; TRBD2 might be the D (6 bases). This CDR3 is 13 amino acids long. Germline CDR1 and CDR2: LNHDA and SQIVND (reference sequence). V was cut by 8 bases and J by 4 bases, with 13 bases left in between. CDR3: CASGGIWSDTQYF. Written as DNA, the CDR3 is TGTGCCAGTGGAGGGATTTGGTCAGATACGCAGTATTTT.

The CDR3 DNA is TGCGCCAGCAGCCAAGATACGGGCACCGGGGAGCTGTTTTTT. It encodes CASSQDTGTGELFF. The chain employs TRBV4-3 and TRBJ2-2; D gene ambiguous. The CDR3 is made up of 14 amino acids. Trimming shortened V by 0 bases and J by 4 bases, and 6 bases separated the two germline ends. Germline V CDR1 and CDR2: LGHNA, YSLEER.

This clone has a handful of counts. CDR3 amino acids: CASSGMNTEAFF. Here the CDR3 DNA reads TGTGCCAGCAGCGGGATGAACACTGAAGCTTTCTTT. The chain combines TRBV27 with TRBJ1-1; D gene ambiguous. CDR3 size: 12 residues. V gave up 6 bases and J gave up 0 bases, with 5 bases separating them. Germline V CDR1 and CDR2: MNHEY, SMNVEV (reference sequence).

The gene calls are TRBV7-8 and TRBJ1-3, with 7 nucleotides matching TRBD1. The CDR3 has 19 residues. Trimming removed 2 bases from V and 2 bases from J; junction bases left unmatched: 15. Germline assignment: CDR1 SGHVS and CDR2 FQNEAQ. CDR3 loop: CASSLKRVFTGAAGNTIYF. DNA of the CDR3: TGTGCCAGCAGCTTAAAGCGGGTCTTTACAGGGGCCGCTGGAAACACCATATATTTT. Looking up the rest from reference TRBV7-8 and TRBJ1-3 gives the full variable domain: GAGVSQSPRYKVAKRGQDVALRCDPISGHVSLFWYQQALGQGPEFLTYFQNEAQLDKSGLPSDRFFAERPEGSVSTLKIQRTQQEDSAVYLCASSLKRVFTGAAGNTIYFGEGSWLTVV.

The sample holds a few counts of this clone. V gene TRBV7-2 combines with J gene TRBJ1-6; D is perhaps TRBD1 (5 bases). The V and J ends lost 8 bases and 9 bases respectively, with 14 bases between them. The CDR3 runs to 13 residues. Germline V gene sequence: CDR1 SGHTA, CDR2 FQGNSA. The CDR3 sequence: CASYQGLGSPLHF. The CDR3 nucleotides read TGTGCCAGCTACCAGGGATTGGGTTCACCCCTCCACTTT.

The chain is built from TRBV5-1 and TRBJ1-1; the D is unclear. Germline values: CDR1 SGHRS, CDR2 YFSETQ. Trimming took off 0 bases at V and 1 base at J, with 7 bases between the two ends. This CDR3 has 14 amino acids. The CDR3 coding sequence is TGCGCCAGCAGCTTGGACAGCGCGAACACTGAAGCTTTCTTT. Translated: CASSLDSANTEAFF.

The J gene is TRBJ2-7, the V gene TRBV30, with TRBD2 matching over 14 bases. The germline V gene has CDR1 GTSNPN and CDR2 SVGIG (reference sequence). Trimming at V came to 2 bases and at J to 4 bases, leaving 4 bases not matched to a gene. The CDR3 has 15 residues. The CDR3 DNA reads TGTGCCTGGAGTTTGACTAGCGGGAGGGCATACGAGCAGTACTTC. Protein product: CAWSLTSGRAYEQYF.

The chain has TRBV5-4 and TRBJ2-2; 8 bases are a match to TRBD2. Germline lookup yields CDR1 SGHNT and CDR2 YYREEE (reference sequence). The CDR3 sequence is 17 residues long. V lost 7 bases and J lost 0; bases outside the gene matches: 11. CDR3 DNA: TGTGCCAGCCATCACCCTGGCGGGGGGTCGAACACCGGGGAGCTGTTTTTT. It translates to CASHHPGGGSNTGELFF.

CDR3 bases: TGTGCCAGCTCGTGGGTGGCATTGAGCAATCAGCCCCAGCATTTT. This gives the protein CASSWVALSNQPQHF. This sequence joins TRBV19 and TRBJ1-5, with D unclear. Germline V gives CDR1 LNHDA, CDR2 SQIVND (reference sequence). Trimming stripped 9 bases from V and 1 base from J, with 16 bases between. The CDR3 totals 15 residues.

V is TRBV5-1 and J is TRBJ1-1; unclear D gene. This CDR3 contains 13 residues. From germline, CDR1 is SGHRS and CDR2 YFSETQ. V gave up 4 bases and J gave up 5 bases, with 12 bases separating them. The CDR3 here is CASSLKGGTEAFF. The DNA for the CDR3 is TGCGCCAGCAGCCTGAAAGGAGGGACTGAAGCTTTCTTT.

V usage is TRBV25-1 and J usage is TRBJ2-2; either TRBD1 or TRBD2 may fit D (5 bases each). The germline CDR1 and CDR2 sequences are MGHDK and SYGVNS. With 6 bases removed from V and 5 bases from J, the gap between germline ends came to 22 bases. The CDR3 is 17 amino acids. CDR3 sequence: CASSLSGRVGRTGELFF. CDR3 nucleotide sequence: TGTGCCAGCAGCCTCTCGGGGCGGGTCGGCCGGACCGGGGAGCTGTTTTTT.

The CDR3 is CASSLTYNEQFF. CDR3 DNA: TGTGCCAGCAGCTTAACATACAATGAGCAGTTCTTC. The V call is TRBV7-8, the J call TRBJ2-1; D is ambiguous. V lost 2 bases to trimming and J lost 4 bases, with 3 bases between them. The length of the CDR3 is 12 residues. Germline V gives CDR1 SGHVS, CDR2 FQNEAQ.

The rearrangement links TRBV10-1 to TRBJ2-5; 11 nucleotides match TRBD2. V gave up 5 bases and J gave up 1 base; unmatched junction bases: 3. Germline V gives CDR1 WNHNN, CDR2 SYGVQD (reference sequence). The CDR3 is made up of 15 amino acids. CDR3 amino acids: CASSPGLAGQETQYF. In DNA form, the CDR3 reads TGCGCCAGCAGTCCCGGACTAGCGGGCCAAGAGACCCAGTACTTC.

The chain is built from TRBV6-4 and TRBJ2-1; TRBD2 matches 7 bases. The CDR3 contains 17 residues. The germline V gene has CDR1 MRHNA and CDR2 SNTAGT. The junction had 9 bases not matched to a gene; V was cut back by 4 bases and J by 0 bases. The CDR3 spells CASSARWGGSSYNEQFF. CDR3 DNA: TGTGCCAGCAGTGCCAGGTGGGGGGGAAGCTCCTACAATGAGCAGTTCTTC.

This chain connects TRBV5-6 to TRBJ1-6; TRBD1 agrees at 7 bases. The CDR3 loop spans 15 amino acids. The junction had 6 bases not matched to a gene; V was cut back by 0 bases and J by 9 bases. Per the germline V gene, CDR1 is SGHDT and CDR2 is YYEEEE. CDR3 coding DNA: TGTGCCAGCAGCTTGGTCCCCAGGGGGGCTTCACCCCTCCACTTT. Translation: CASSLVPRGASPLHF. The variable domain in full, completed from reference TRBV5-6 and TRBJ1-6, reads DAGVTQSPTHLIKTRGQQVTLRCSPKSGHDTVSWYQQALGQGPQFIFQYYEEEERQRGNFPDRFSGHQFPNYSSELNVNALLLGDSALYLCASSLVPRGASPLHFGNGTRLTVT.

The V call is TRBV7-8, the J call TRBJ2-7, with TRBD1 matching over 8 bases. The J segment lost 7 bases and the V segment lost 4 bases, leaving 12 bases of the junction unmatched. Per germline, CDR1 SGHVS and CDR2 FQNEAQ. This CDR3 region has 15 residues. CDR3 DNA sequence: TGTGCCAGCAGCTCCTCGAGGACAGGGCAACGGGAGCAGTACTTC. It translates to CASSSSRTGQREQYF.

The chain carries TRBV20-1 and TRBJ2-5; no clear D. Germline CDR1 and CDR2: DFQATT and SNEGSKA (reference sequence). Trimming pared 7 bases from V and 7 bases from J, leaving 13 bases between. There are 11 residues in the CDR3. The CDR3 DNA follows: TGCAGTGTTGGAGATTCGGGGACCCAGTACTTC. Amino acids: CSVGDSGTQYF.

The chain recombines TRBV5-4 with TRBJ2-5; 11 bases match TRBD2. V shed 2 bases, J shed 5 bases, and the junction held 8 bases outside the gene matches. The CDR3 is 16 residues long. Per germline, CDR1 SGHNT and CDR2 YYREEE (reference sequence). CDR3 in DNA: TGTGCCAGCAGCTTTCTTCTAGCGGGGGGAATCGAGACCCAGTACTTC. Amino acid sequence: CASSFLLAGGIETQYF. Combining the CDR3 with reference TRBV5-4 and TRBJ2-5 gives the whole variable domain ETGVTQSPTHLIKTRGQQVTLRCSSQSGHNTVSWYQQALGQGPQFIFQYYREEENGRGNFPPRFSGLQFPNYSSELNVNALELDDSALYLCASSFLLAGGIETQYFGPGTRLLVL.

This clone was picked up one time. This chain connects TRBV30 to TRBJ2-1; TRBD2 matches 13 bases. After removal of 8 bases from V and 3 bases from J, the junction contained 4 bases not matched to a gene. The germline CDR1 and CDR2 sequences are GTSNPN and SVGIG (reference sequence). This CDR3 has 14 residues. CDR3 DNA sequence: TGTGCCGGAGGGACTAGCGGGATCTACAATGAGCAGTTCTTC. It encodes CAGGTSGIYNEQFF.

The chain uses TRBV6-5 and TRBJ1-6; D unclear. CDR3 size: 13 residues. Trimming shortened V by 5 bases and J by 8 bases, and 10 bases separated the two germline ends. Germline V gene data show CDR1 as MNHEY and CDR2 as SVGAGI. DNA of the CDR3: TGTGCCAGCAGTGTTCTTGTTGATTCACCCCTCCACTTT. Translated: CASSVLVDSPLHF.

The chain uses TRBV5-6 and TRBJ1-2, with D possibly being TRBD1 (5 bases). Germline V CDR1 and CDR2: SGHDT, YYEEEE. The CDR3 length is 14 residues. Trimming shortened V by 4 bases and J by 2 bases, and 12 bases separated the two germline ends. The CDR3 DNA sequence: TGTGCCAGCAGCCTTTGGAGGGGCAACTATGGCTACACCTTC. Its protein is CASSLWRGNYGYTF. Full variable domain (remainder filled in from reference TRBV5-6 and TRBJ1-2): DAGVTQSPTHLIKTRGQQVTLRCSPKSGHDTVSWYQQALGQGPQFIFQYYEEEERQRGNFPDRFSGHQFPNYSSELNVNALLLGDSALYLCASSLWRGNYGYTFGSGTRLTVV.

The chain couples TRBV6-5 to TRBJ1-1; tentative D call: TRBD1 (6 bases). Trimming left V 6 bases short and J 2 bases short, with 13 bases between. This CDR3 is 14 amino acids long. Germline values: CDR1 MNHEY, CDR2 SVGAGI. The DNA for the CDR3 is TGTGCCAGCAGCCGCTTGGGGGCAAACACTGAAGCTTTCTTT. Translating it yields CASSRLGANTEAFF.

The rearrangement uses TRBV25-1 and TRBJ2-5; TRBD1 aligns across 7 bases. The CDR3 has 15 amino acids. The V gene's germline CDR1 is MGHDK and CDR2 SYGVNS. V shed 5 bases and J 4 bases; nucleotides not matched to a gene: 10. The CDR3 DNA reads TGTGCCAGCAGTCCCTCGACAGGGTCGGGAGAGACCCAGTACTTC. Its protein is CASSPSTGSGETQYF.

V gene TRBV6-1 combines with J gene TRBJ1-1; D is unclear. The CDR3 runs to 14 residues. Germline-derived CDR1 and CDR2 are MNHNS and SASEGT. Trimming removed 4 bases at V and 0 bases at J, with 9 bases between. This CDR3 reads CASSVEFMNTEAFF. The CDR3 nucleotides are TGTGCCAGCAGTGTAGAATTTATGAACACTGAAGCTTTCTTT.

A single count supports this clone. The chain employs TRBV30 and TRBJ1-1; 10 bases fit TRBD1. Germline V gene sequence: CDR1 GTSNPN, CDR2 SVGIG (reference sequence). V shed 3 bases and J 2 bases; nucleotides not matched to a gene: 6. There are 15 residues in the CDR3. Written as DNA, the CDR3 is TGTGCCTGGAGGCCCAGGGACAGGGGAAACACTGAAGCTTTCTTT. This translates into CAWRPRDRGNTEAFF.